This T cell receptor (beta chain) was documented in a study of blood T cell repertoires in COVID-19. The overall study: Acute-phase and convalescent COVID-19 samples originated in the United States, Italy and Spain.

Per the original data handling: Researchers report that nucleated cell counts were estimated from reference gene primer amplification. Assay used: immunoSEQ multiplex PCR; TCRdb lists only in-frame clones, some missing. V and J calls and clone size are as listed in that table; D and trimming were resolved from the DNA. Among some 400,000 clones, 75% to 90% were seen once, and the ten largest hold 0.9% to 1.2%. Ages ranged from about 18 to 89 years, with residence in 24 US areas. Clinical histories supplied by participants themselves formed the basis of cohort assignment. The sequenced material came from PBMCs or T cells enriched from blood (not recorded which). The TCR originated in a man aged 25-45 years who had recovered from COVID-19.

CDR3: CASSLPQGLSKNIQYF. The CDR3 nucleotides read TGTGCCAGCAGTTTACCTCAGGGTCTCTCCAAAAACATTCAGTACTTC. The gene calls are TRBV28 and TRBJ2-4, with a weak D call TRBD1 (5 bases). V lost 2 bases to trimming and J lost 2 bases, with 13 bases between them. The germline gives CDR1 MDHEN, CDR2 SYDVKM. CDR3 length: 16 residues.